These 11 T cell receptor beta chains originate from one sample sequenced in a study of type 1 and type 2 diabetes patients. The PCR template was genomic DNA. Multiplex PCR with 30 forward and 13 reverse primers amplified the TCR beta CDR3. TCRdb re-called the multiplex PCR reads with MiXCR, one entry per CDR3 protein. The repertoire holds about 290,000 distinct CDR3 sequences, with 47% as singletons. The sample taken for sequencing was peripheral blood mononuclear cells (PBMCs). The receptors were gathered from a young man with type 2 diabetes.

The sample holds one count of this clonotype. This rearrangement joins TRBV28 to TRBJ2-6; D is undetermined. V lost 5 bases, J lost 2 bases, and 10 bases lay in between. Germline V gene lookup returns CDR1 MDHEN and CDR2 SYDVKM. This CDR3 is 15 amino acids long. The CDR3 sequence: CASSDTQAGANVLTF. The CDR3 nucleotides are TGTGCCAGCAGTGACACCCAGGCTGGGGCCAACGTCCTGACTTTC. The complete variable domain, with remaining parts taken from reference TRBV28 and TRBJ2-6, reads DVKVTQSSRYLVKRTGEKVFLECVQDMDHENMFWYRQDPGLGLRLIYFSYDVKMKEKGDIPEGYSVSREKKERFSLILESASTNQTSMYLCASSDTQAGANVLTFGAGSRLTVL.

The rearrangement uses TRBV12-3 or TRBV12-4 and TRBJ1-1; D is ambiguous. V gave up 2 bases and J gave up 4 bases, with 11 bases separating them. The CDR3 spans 14 residues. This CDR3 is CASSLSEVGTEAFF. The CDR3 bases are TGTGCCAGCAGTTTATCAGAGGTGGGCACTGAAGCTTTCTTT.

This clonotype turned up a few times. The V and J genes are TRBV10-3 and TRBJ2-7, with TRBD1 matching 8 bases. This CDR3 spans 13 amino acids. Germline CDR1 reads ENHRY; CDR2 reads SYGVKD. With V trimmed by 7 bases and J by 3 bases, 5 bases remained unmatched. CDR3 DNA sequence: TGTGCCATCAAATCAGGGGGCTACTACGAGCAGTACTTC. Translating gives CAIKSGGYYEQYF.

The chain carries TRBV6-2 or TRBV6-3 and TRBJ1-5, with D maybe TRBD1 (5 bases). CDR3 length: 15 residues. CDR1 MNHEY and CDR2 SVGEGT come from the germline V gene. V lost 6 bases and J lost 6, with 18 bases in between. The CDR3 sequence: CASSSNLGEVQPQHF. In DNA, the CDR3 is TGTGCCAGCAGCTCAAACTTGGGGGAGGTTCAGCCCCAGCATTTT.

Worth noting for this clonotype: This may be a read error, as it is one base from a much larger clone. This sequence joins TRBV25-1 and TRBJ1-1; D gene ambiguous. Germline CDR1 and CDR2: MGHDK and SYGVNS. Trimming pared 3 bases from V and 1 base from J, leaving 6 bases between. This CDR3 has 13 residues. Here the CDR3 reads CASSDSGNTEAFF. The CDR3 DNA follows: TGTGCCAGCAGTGACAGTGGGAACACTGAAGCTTTCTTT.

This clonotype was detected a few times. The J gene is TRBJ1-2, the V gene TRBV7-2; 8 bases are shared with TRBD1. Germline lookup yields CDR1 SGHTA and CDR2 FQGNSA. V lost 5 bases to trimming and J lost 4 bases; unmatched junction nucleotides: 9. The CDR3 is 15 residues long. CDR3 protein: CASSPEDRAFYGYTF. In DNA form, the CDR3 reads TGTGCCAGCAGCCCCGAGGACAGGGCCTTCTATGGCTACACCTTC.

The chain has TRBV19 and TRBJ2-5; a weak D match, TRBD2 (5 bases). V was pared by 3 bases and J by 7 bases, with 12 bases between. The V gene's germline CDR1 is LNHDA and CDR2 SQIVND (reference sequence). This CDR3 comprises 13 residues. The CDR3 spells CASSMGVSGTQYF. The CDR3 nucleotides read TGTGCCAGTAGTATGGGAGTAAGCGGGACCCAGTACTTC.

This chain links TRBV19 with TRBJ1-1; D remains unclear. This CDR3 is built from 13 residues. Germline lookup yields CDR1 LNHDA and CDR2 SQIVND (reference sequence). V lost 4 bases and J 0 bases, leaving 6 bases between the germline ends. In DNA form, the CDR3 reads TGTGCCAGTAGTACGCAGGTGAACACTGAAGCTTTCTTT. It is translated as CASSTQVNTEAFF.

V usage is TRBV7-6 and J usage is TRBJ2-7; 8 nucleotides line up with TRBD2. The CDR3 sequence is 16 residues long. Unmatched junction bases numbered 8, after V lost 4 bases and J lost 0 bases. CDR1 SGHVS and CDR2 FNYEAQ come from the germline V gene. The CDR3 DNA sequence: TGTGCCAGCAGCTCAGTAGCGGGGTTAAGCTCCTACGAGCAGTACTTC. Translation gives CASSSVAGLSSYEQYF.

The V gene is TRBV7-2, the J gene TRBJ1-2; tentatively, D is TRBD1 (5 bases). V was cut by 5 bases and J by 5 bases, with 15 bases left in between. Germline V CDR1 and CDR2: SGHTA, FQGNSA. The CDR3 is made up of 14 amino acids. DNA for the CDR3: TGTGCCAGCAGCGGCACCGGGACGGCGTATGGCTACACCTTC. It yields the protein CASSGTGTAYGYTF.

This clonotype came up many times. The CDR3, as DNA: TGTGCCAGCGCAGGGTATGGCTACACCTTC. Its translation is CASAGYGYTF. J is TRBJ1-2 and V is TRBV19; possible D gene TRBD1, 5 bases. CDR3 length equals 10 residues. Trimming removed 9 bases at V and 5 bases at J, with 7 bases between. Per the germline V gene, CDR1 is LNHDA and CDR2 is SQIVND (reference sequence).